A single sample gave rise to the 21 T cell receptor beta chains below, sequenced in a study of shared clonotypes between healthy human individuals. Profiling relied on immunoSEQ multiplex PCR, and the TCRdb table lists in-frame clones only, not all of them. The table includes over a million clones, about four fifths detected once. The source material was memory CD4+ T cells from PBMCs. Stated subset: CD45RA-negative fraction. These receptors all stem from a man between 18 and 29 years old in good health. Some clones in this sample may be carry-over from other donors' samples.

The CDR3 DNA reads TGCAGCGTCCGGCTAGGGACTAGCGGGGGTGAGCAGTTCTTC. Translated: CSVRLGTSGGEQFF. The chain uses TRBV29-1 and TRBJ2-1; TRBD2 matches 14 bases. The length of the CDR3 is 14 residues. The germline V gene has CDR1 SQVTM and CDR2 ANQGSEA. J gave up 9 bases and V 6 bases, and 7 bases lay outside the gene matches.

This chain uses TRBV7-9 with TRBJ2-1; D tentatively reads TRBD1 or TRBD2 (5 bases each). The CDR3 totals 18 residues. From germline, CDR1 is SEHNR and CDR2 FQNEAQ (reference sequence). Trimming cost V 5 bases and J 1 base, with 21 bases left between them. CDR3 in amino acids: CASSQPRGGQKSYNEQFF. In DNA, the CDR3 is TGTGCCAGCAGCCAACCCAGAGGAGGACAAAAATCCTACAATGAGCAGTTCTTC.

This sequence joins TRBV6-1 and TRBJ1-5; tentative D call: TRBD1 (5 bases). The germline CDR1 and CDR2 sequences are MNHNS and SASEGT. Trimming shortened V by 1 base and J by 7 bases, and 8 bases separated the two germline ends. The CDR3 loop spans 13 amino acids. CDR3 residues: CASSEVWGQPQHF. DNA of the CDR3: TGTGCCAGCAGTGAAGTATGGGGGCAGCCCCAGCATTTT.

The V and J genes are TRBV9 and TRBJ2-5; D is undetermined. There are 15 residues in the CDR3. Germline CDR1 SGDLS, CDR2 YYNGEE. V was cut by 2 bases and J by 4 bases, with 15 bases left in between. The CDR3 DNA follows: TGTGCCAGCAGCGTCCTGGAAGGGAAGGGAGAGACCCAGTACTTC. As protein: CASSVLEGKGETQYF.

The V and J genes are TRBV5-1 and TRBJ1-1, with a tentative D call TRBD1 (6 bases). The CDR3 consists of 14 residues. Between the trimmed V and J ends, which lost 3 bases and 2 bases, there was a span of 11 bases. In germline, CDR1 is SGHRS, CDR2 YFSETQ. This CDR3 reads CASSWGRGNTEAFF. The CDR3 nucleotides read TGCGCCAGCAGCTGGGGGCGGGGAAACACTGAAGCTTTCTTT. The whole variable domain, remainder taken from reference TRBV5-1 and TRBJ1-1, is KAGVTQTPRYLIKTRGQQVTLSCSPISGHRSVSWYQQTPGQGLQFLFEYFSETQRNKGNFPGRFSGRQFSNSRSEMNVSTLELGDSALYLCASSWGRGNTEAFFGQGTRLTVV.

This chain's CDR3 is CASRKGLQGSGETQYF. The CDR3 DNA reads as TGCGCCAGCAGAAAGGGTCTACAGGGGTCCGGGGAGACCCAGTACTTC. The V call is TRBV10-2, the J call TRBJ2-5; 7 bases align to TRBD1. The germline CDR1 and CDR2 sequences are WSHSY and SAAADI. Trimming at V came to 6 bases and at J to 5 bases, leaving 15 bases not matched to a gene. The CDR3 covers 16 residues.

This clone came up a few times. This chain joins TRBV30 and TRBJ1-4; possibly TRBD1 for D (5 bases). The ends were cut back, 7 bases at V and 6 bases at J, with 12 bases in the middle. Germline loops: CDR1 GTSNPN, CDR2 SVGIG (reference sequence). The CDR3 loop spans 12 amino acids. The CDR3 loop is CAFQGGDEKLFF. The CDR3 coding sequence is TGTGCCTTCCAAGGAGGGGATGAAAAACTGTTTTTT.

The V gene is TRBV4-3, the J gene TRBJ2-7; D remains ambiguous. The CDR3 spans 13 residues. Between the trimmed V and J ends, which lost 0 bases and 1 base, there was a span of 4 bases. The germline V gene encodes CDR1 LGHNA and CDR2 YSLEER. The CDR3 DNA sequence: TGCGCCAGCAGCCAAGATCGGTCCTACGAGCAGTACTTC. This codes for CASSQDRSYEQYF.

The CDR3 sequence is CSPREQYF. CDR3 nucleotides: TGCAGCCCTCGGGAGCAGTACTTC. The chain employs TRBV29-1 and TRBJ2-7; no reliable D call. The ends were cut back, 8 bases at V and 7 bases at J, with 6 bases in the middle. The CDR3 runs 8 residues. The germline gives CDR1 SQVTM, CDR2 ANQGSEA.

This clone was counted between two and nine times. The rearrangement joins TRBV5-1 to TRBJ1-4; maybe TRBD1 (6 bases). The CDR3 extends over 15 amino acids. Germline CDR1 SGHRS, CDR2 YFSETQ. V shed 0 bases and J shed 8 bases, with 14 bases lying between them. CDR3 amino acids: CASSLATGTGEKLFF. The CDR3, as DNA: TGCGCCAGCAGCTTGGCCACGGGCACAGGGGAAAAACTGTTTTTT.

The chain recombines TRBV28 with TRBJ1-3; D unresolved. Looked up from germline, CDR1 is MDHEN and CDR2 is SYDVKM. Deletions cut 6 bases from V and 2 bases from J, with 14 bases between. CDR3 size: 15 residues. The CDR3 coding sequence is TGTGCCAGCAGCTCTTGGAGAGTCACTGGAAACACCATATATTTT. Translation: CASSSWRVTGNTIYF.

The chain is built from TRBV5-1 and TRBJ1-2, with TRBD1 matching over 9 bases. There are 18 residues in the CDR3. CDR1 and CDR2 (germline): SGHRS, YFSETQ. Germline trimming cut 5 bases from V and 2 bases from J; bases unmatched to any gene: 16. The CDR3 region is CASRSEIPGQGRNYGYTF. CDR3 coding DNA: TGCGCCAGCAGAAGCGAAATTCCGGGACAGGGAAGGAACTATGGCTACACCTTC.

This sequence joins TRBV27 and TRBJ2-3; 13 nucleotides align to TRBD2. The V segment lost 6 bases and the J segment 3 bases; nucleotides outside the gene matches: 9. The CDR3 sequence is 17 residues long. Germline CDR1 reads MNHEY; CDR2 reads SMNVEV (reference sequence). In DNA, the CDR3 is TGTGCCAGCAGCATTCGGACTAGCGGGAGTCTTACAGATACGCAGTATTTT. Amino acid sequence: CASSIRTSGSLTDTQYF.

The gene calls are TRBV7-9 and TRBJ2-7; D is undetermined. Germline-derived CDR1 and CDR2 are SEHNR and FQNEAQ (reference sequence). V shed 4 bases and J shed 6 bases, with 10 bases lying between them. CDR3 length: 12 residues. The CDR3 is CASSSPLCEQYF. The CDR3, as DNA: TGTGCCAGCAGCTCGCCCCTCTGCGAGCAGTACTTC.

The chain couples TRBV5-1 to TRBJ1-2; TRBD1 might be the D (5 bases). The CDR3 is 14 amino acids. Germline V lookup: CDR1 SGHRS, CDR2 YFSETQ. Trimming stripped 1 base from V and 3 bases from J, with 10 bases between. CDR3 DNA: TGCGCCAGCAGCTTGTTCGGGGCTGACTATGGCTACACCTTC. As protein: CASSLFGADYGYTF.

The chain is built from TRBV5-4 and TRBJ1-4, with a possible D match to TRBD1 (6 bases). Trimming shortened V by 4 bases and J by 6 bases, and 10 bases separated the two germline ends. The length of the CDR3 is 13 residues. Germline V gives CDR1 SGHNT, CDR2 YYREEE (reference sequence). CDR3 residues: CASSLNRDEKLFF. In DNA form, the CDR3 reads TGTGCCAGCAGCCTGAACAGGGATGAAAAACTGTTTTTT.

The chain is built from TRBV27 and TRBJ1-3; TRBD1 might be the D (5 bases). Germline loops: CDR1 MNHEY, CDR2 SMNVEV (reference sequence). The CDR3 runs to 13 residues. V was cut by 5 bases and J by 4 bases, with 9 bases left in between. CDR3 loop: CASSRGGGNTIYF. The CDR3 DNA sequence: TGTGCCAGCAGTCGGGGGGGAGGAAACACCATATATTTT.

As regards this clone: A much more abundant neighbour one base away suggests this may be a read error. The chain is built from TRBV4-2 and TRBJ2-3; 9 bases map to TRBD2. From germline, CDR1 is LGHNA and CDR2 YNFKEQ. The CDR3 is 15 residues long. Trimming at V came to 4 bases and at J to 1 base, leaving 3 bases not matched to a gene. CDR3 DNA: TGTGCCAGCAGCCCATGGACTAGCGGCACAGATACGCAGTATTTT. This codes for CASSPWTSGTDTQYF.

The chain couples TRBV4-2 to TRBJ2-5, with 13 bases aligning to TRBD2. Unmatched junction bases numbered 6, after V lost 3 bases and J lost 5 bases. CDR3 size: 16 residues. Germline-derived CDR1 and CDR2 are LGHNA and YNFKEQ. CDR3 nucleotides: TGTGCCAGCAGCCACCTCGGACTAGCGGGAGAGGAGACCCAGTACTTC. Translation gives CASSHLGLAGEETQYF.

The V gene is TRBV29-1, the J gene TRBJ2-3; 15 nucleotides align to TRBD2. This CDR3 comprises 16 residues. CDR1 SQVTM and CDR2 ANQGSEA come from the germline V gene. V lost 4 bases, J lost 0 bases, and 2 bases stayed unmatched. The DNA for the CDR3 is TGCAGCGTTGGGGGGACTAGCGGGAGGAGCACAGATACGCAGTATTTT. Translated: CSVGGTSGRSTDTQYF.

This chain links TRBV7-9 with TRBJ1-1; D is unresolved. Germline assignment: CDR1 SEHNR and CDR2 FQNEAQ (reference sequence). V was cut by 7 bases and J by 7 bases, with 19 bases left in between. The CDR3 has 14 residues. The CDR3 region has the DNA TGTGCCAGCATGTTTGGTCAAAAAGATGGTGAAGCTTTCTTT. Translated, it gives CASMFGQKDGEAFF.